Reported below is one T cell receptor beta chain. No antigen is known for it. The sample belongs to a study of CD8 T cells in ankylosing spondylitis. Regarding the study as a whole: The study looked at matched synovial fluid samples from ankylosing spondylitis patients. Disease-linked clones were reported to be significantly enriched there. Typical of ankylosing spondylitis blood, it appeared, was a TCR beta motif of 7 or 8 highly homologous variants.

Germline CDR1 and CDR2: MNHEY and SVGEGT. Between the trimmed V and J ends, which lost 5 bases and 11 bases, there was a span of 15 bases. The CDR3 contains 12 residues. One entry per CDR3 protein results from TCRdb running MiXCR on the 5' RACE reads. The table includes 200,000 or so distinct CDR3 sequences, roughly 13% detected once. Sequencing input: blood, either unsorted or a sorted T cell fraction (not recorded which). The sequence was collected from a female donor with ankylosing spondylitis or in good health (not recorded which). The rearrangement uses TRBV6-2 or TRBV6-3 and TRBJ1-1, with D possibly TRBD1 on 5 matching bases. This chain's CDR3 is CASSDPQGGAFF. The CDR3 DNA is TGTGCCAGCAGTGACCCGCAGGGTGGGGCTTTCTTT.